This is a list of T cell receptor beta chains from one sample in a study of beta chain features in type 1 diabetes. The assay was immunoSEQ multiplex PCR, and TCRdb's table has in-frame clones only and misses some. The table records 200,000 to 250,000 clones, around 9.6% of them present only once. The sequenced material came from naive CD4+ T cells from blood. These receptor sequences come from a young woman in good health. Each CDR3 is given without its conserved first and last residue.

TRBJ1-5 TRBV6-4 ASSATVGFNQPQH
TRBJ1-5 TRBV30 AWSALGGQPQH
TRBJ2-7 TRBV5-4 ASSEIPGLDVPN
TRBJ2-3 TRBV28 ASSFLAGGGGADTQY
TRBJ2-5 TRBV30 AWSVLGQQETQY
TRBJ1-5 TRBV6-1 ASIRDTDQPQH
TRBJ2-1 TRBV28 ASSPTRFGEQF
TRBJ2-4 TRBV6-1 ASSPQGVAKNIQY
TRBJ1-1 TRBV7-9 ASSLQRGNTEAF
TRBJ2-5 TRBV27 ASSTRRAGETQY
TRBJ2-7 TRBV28 ASRGTATPDLLYEQY
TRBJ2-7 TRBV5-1 ASREGQGVTYEQY
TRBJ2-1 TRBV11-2 ASSSGVLGAKSYNEQF
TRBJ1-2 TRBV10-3 AISETVSYGYT
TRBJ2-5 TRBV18 AGGASAQETQY
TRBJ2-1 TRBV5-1 ASSLALGLAGAVNEQF
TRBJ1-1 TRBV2 ASKIGNTEAF
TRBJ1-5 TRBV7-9 ASSLGHPTAPQH
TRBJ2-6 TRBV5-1 ASSADRALSGANVLT
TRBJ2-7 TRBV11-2 ASSLDIVYEQY
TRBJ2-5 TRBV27 ASSLWPFPTQETQY
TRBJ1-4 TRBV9 ASSVSDRGNEKLF
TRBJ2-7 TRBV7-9 ASSRDYEQY
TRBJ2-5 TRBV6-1 ASSNKETQY
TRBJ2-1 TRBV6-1 ASSVVQNLAVSSYNEQF
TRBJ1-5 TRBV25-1 ASSDPGGQPQH
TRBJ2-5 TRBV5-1 ASSFSGEHKETQY
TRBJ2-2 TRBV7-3 ASSQDGNTGELF
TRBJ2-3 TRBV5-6 ASSSKVAGGDTQY
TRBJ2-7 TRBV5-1 ASSLGQPGEQY
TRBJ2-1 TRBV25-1 ASSEFGTLNEQF
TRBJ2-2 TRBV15 ATSRDSLAGAAGELF
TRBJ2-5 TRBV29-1 SVGAGARETQY
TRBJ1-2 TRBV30 AWRTVGGNYGYT
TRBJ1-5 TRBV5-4 ASSRDRGDQPQH
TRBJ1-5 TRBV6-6 ASSYISTGNQPQH
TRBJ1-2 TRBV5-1 ASSSRDPIGYGYT
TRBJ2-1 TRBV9 ASSVEAGRLDEQF
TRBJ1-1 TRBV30 AWGYSYTEAF
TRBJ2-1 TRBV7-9 ASSLAGLAGNEQF
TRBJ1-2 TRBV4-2 ASSHRSGEQNYGYT
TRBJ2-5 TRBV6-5 ASSHTGREETQY
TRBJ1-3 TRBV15 ATSRTTGGNTIY
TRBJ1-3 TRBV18 ASSREGSGNTIY
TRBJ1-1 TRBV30 AWSRTGVPEAF
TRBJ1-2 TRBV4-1 ASSQVFARRTNYGYT
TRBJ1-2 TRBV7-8 ASSQSRDRNYGYT
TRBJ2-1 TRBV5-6 ASSLGFAGVVEQF
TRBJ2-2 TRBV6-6 ASSTLGQPTGELF